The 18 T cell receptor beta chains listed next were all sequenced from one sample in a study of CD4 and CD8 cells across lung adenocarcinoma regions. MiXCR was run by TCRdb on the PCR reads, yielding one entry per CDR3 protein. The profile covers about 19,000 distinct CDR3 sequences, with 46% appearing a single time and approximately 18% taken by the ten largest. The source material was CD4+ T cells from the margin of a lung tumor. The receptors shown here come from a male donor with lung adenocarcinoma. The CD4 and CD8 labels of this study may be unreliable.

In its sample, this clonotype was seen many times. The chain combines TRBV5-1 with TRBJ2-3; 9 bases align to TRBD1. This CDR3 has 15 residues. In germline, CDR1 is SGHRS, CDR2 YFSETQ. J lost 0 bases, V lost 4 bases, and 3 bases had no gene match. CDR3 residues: CASSLQGASTDTQYF. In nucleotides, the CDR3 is TGCGCCAGCAGCCTACAGGGGGCTAGCACAGATACGCAGTATTTT.

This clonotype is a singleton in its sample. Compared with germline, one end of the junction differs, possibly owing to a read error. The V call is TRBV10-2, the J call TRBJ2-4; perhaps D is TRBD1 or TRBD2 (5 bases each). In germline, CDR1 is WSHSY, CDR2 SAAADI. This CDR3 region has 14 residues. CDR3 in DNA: TGCGCCAGCACGGGGCTGGCAGCCAAAAACATGCAGTATTTC. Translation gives CASTGLAAKNMQYF.

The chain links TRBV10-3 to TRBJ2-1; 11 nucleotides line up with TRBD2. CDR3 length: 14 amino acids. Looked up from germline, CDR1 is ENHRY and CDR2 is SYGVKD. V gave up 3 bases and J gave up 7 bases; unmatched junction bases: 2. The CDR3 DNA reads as TGTGCCATCAGTGAACTAGCGGGAGTTAATGAGCAGTTCTTC. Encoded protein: CAISELAGVNEQFF.

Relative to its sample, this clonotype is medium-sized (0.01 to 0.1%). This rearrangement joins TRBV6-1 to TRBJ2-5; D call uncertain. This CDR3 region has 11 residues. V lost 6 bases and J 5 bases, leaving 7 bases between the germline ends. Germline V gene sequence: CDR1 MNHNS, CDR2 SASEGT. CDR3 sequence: CASSPLETQYF. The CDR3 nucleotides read TGTGCCAGCAGCCCCTTGGAGACCCAGTACTTC.

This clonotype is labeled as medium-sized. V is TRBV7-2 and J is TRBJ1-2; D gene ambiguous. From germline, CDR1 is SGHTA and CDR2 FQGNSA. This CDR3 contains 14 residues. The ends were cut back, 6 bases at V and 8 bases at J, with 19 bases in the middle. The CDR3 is CASREDGLSWGYTF. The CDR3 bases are TGTGCCAGCAGGGAGGACGGATTGAGTTGGGGCTACACCTTC. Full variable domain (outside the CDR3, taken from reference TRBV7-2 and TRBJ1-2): GAGVSQSPSNKVTEKGKDVELRCDPISGHTALYWYRQSLGQGLEFLIYFQGNSAPDKSGLPSDRFSAERTGGSVSTLTIQRTQQEDSAVYLCASREDGLSWGYTFGSGTRLTVV.

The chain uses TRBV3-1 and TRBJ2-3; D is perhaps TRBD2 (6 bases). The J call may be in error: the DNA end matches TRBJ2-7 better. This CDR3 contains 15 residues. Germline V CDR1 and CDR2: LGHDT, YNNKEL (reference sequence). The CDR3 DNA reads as TGTGGCCGCAGCCCGGGGCGGGGAGCCAAAAACACGCAGTACTTC. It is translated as CGRSPGRGAKNTQYF.

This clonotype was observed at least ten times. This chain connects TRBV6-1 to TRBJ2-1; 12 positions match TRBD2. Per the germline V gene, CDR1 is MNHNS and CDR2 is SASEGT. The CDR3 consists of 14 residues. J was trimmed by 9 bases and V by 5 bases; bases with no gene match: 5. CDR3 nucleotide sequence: TGTGCCAGCAGTCTAGCGGGAGGGCCGAGTGAGCAGTTCTTC. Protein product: CASSLAGGPSEQFF.

CDR3 protein: CSARIPVTDMQYF. DNA of the CDR3: TGCAGTGCTAGAATCCCAGTCACAGATATGCAGTACTTC. This sequence joins TRBV20-1 and TRBJ2-4; D unresolved. V was trimmed by 2 bases and J by 13 bases, leaving 18 bases between them. Germline lookup yields CDR1 DFQATT and CDR2 SNEGSKA (reference sequence). CDR3 size: 13 residues.

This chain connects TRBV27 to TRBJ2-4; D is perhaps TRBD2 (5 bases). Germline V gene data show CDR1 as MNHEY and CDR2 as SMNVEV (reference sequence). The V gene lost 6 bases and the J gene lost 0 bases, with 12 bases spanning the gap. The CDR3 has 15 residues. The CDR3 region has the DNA TGTGCCAGCAGCTCGCGGGCGGGAGCCAAAAACATTCAGTACTTC. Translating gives CASSSRAGAKNIQYF.

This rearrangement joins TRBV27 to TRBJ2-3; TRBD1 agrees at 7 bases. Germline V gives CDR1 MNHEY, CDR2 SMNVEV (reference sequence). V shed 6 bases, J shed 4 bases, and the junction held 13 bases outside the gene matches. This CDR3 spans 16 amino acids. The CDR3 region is CASRGVGTALPDTQYF. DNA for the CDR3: TGTGCCAGCAGGGGGGTCGGGACAGCTCTCCCAGATACGCAGTATTTT.

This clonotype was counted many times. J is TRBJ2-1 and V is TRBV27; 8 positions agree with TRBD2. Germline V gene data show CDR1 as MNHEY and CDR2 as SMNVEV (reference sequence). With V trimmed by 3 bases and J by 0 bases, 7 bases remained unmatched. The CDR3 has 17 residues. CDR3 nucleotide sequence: TGTGCCAGCAGTTTGAGTCGCAGCGGGAGCTCCTACAATGAGCAGTTCTTC. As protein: CASSLSRSGSSYNEQFF.

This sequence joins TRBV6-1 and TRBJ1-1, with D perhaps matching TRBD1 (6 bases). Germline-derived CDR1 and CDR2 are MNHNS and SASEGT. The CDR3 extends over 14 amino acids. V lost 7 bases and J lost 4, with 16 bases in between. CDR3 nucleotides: TGTGCCAGCACCCCCAGGGGCAGGAGCACTGAAGCTTTCTTT. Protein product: CASTPRGRSTEAFF.

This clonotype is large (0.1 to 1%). The CDR3 region is CASEREGSYNEQFF. CDR3 nucleotide sequence: TGTGCCAGTGAGCGGGAGGGCTCCTACAATGAGCAGTTCTTC. V gene TRBV6-1 combines with J gene TRBJ2-1, with 10 bases fitting TRBD2. Germline V gene lookup returns CDR1 MNHNS and CDR2 SASEGT. After removal of 9 bases from V and 0 bases from J, the junction contained 2 bases not matched to a gene. This CDR3 region has 14 residues.

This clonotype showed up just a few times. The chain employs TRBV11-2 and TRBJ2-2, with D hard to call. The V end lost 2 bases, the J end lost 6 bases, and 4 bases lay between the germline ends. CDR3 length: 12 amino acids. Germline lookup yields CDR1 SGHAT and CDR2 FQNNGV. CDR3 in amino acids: CASSLLSGELFF. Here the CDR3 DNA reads TGTGCCAGCAGCTTATTGTCCGGGGAGCTGTTTTTT.

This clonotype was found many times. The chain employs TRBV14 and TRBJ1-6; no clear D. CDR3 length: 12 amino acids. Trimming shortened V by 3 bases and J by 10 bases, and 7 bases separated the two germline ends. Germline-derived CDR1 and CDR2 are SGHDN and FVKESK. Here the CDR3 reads CASSHSVSPLHF. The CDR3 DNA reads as TGTGCCAGCAGCCACTCGGTGTCACCCCTCCACTTT.

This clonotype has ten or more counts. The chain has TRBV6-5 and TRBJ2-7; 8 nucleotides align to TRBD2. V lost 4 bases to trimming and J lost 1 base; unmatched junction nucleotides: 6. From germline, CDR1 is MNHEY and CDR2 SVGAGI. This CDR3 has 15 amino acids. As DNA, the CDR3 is TGTGCCAGCAGTTCTGATAGCGGGAATTCCTACGAGCAGTACTTC. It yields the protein CASSSDSGNSYEQYF.

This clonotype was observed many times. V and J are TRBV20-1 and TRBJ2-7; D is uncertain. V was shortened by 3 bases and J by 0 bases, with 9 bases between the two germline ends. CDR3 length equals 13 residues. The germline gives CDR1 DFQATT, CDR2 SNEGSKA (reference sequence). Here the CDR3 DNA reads TGCAGTGCTAGTCTACCCAGCTCCTACGAGCAGTACTTC. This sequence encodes CSASLPSSYEQYF.

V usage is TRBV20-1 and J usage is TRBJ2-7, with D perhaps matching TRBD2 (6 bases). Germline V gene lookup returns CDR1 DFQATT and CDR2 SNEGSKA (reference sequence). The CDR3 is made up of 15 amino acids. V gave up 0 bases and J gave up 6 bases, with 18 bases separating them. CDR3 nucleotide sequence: TGCAGTGCTAGAGATGGGAAGGGACTTTCTTCCGAGCAGTACTTC. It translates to CSARDGKGLSSEQYF.